The 24 T cell receptor beta chains reported below all come from one sample, sequenced in a study of radiotherapy plus CTLA-4 blockade in lung cancer. The repertoire was sequenced with immunoSEQ multiplex PCR; TCRdb's copy has only in-frame clones and lacks some. The table records 25,000 to 35,000 clones, around 80% of them present only once. Sequenced material: peripheral blood, taken from a patient treated with radiotherapy plus ipilimumab. These receptors came from a human donor with non-small cell lung cancer who had stable disease on radiotherapy plus ipilimumab.

V usage is TRBV29-1 and J usage is TRBJ2-2; a weak D match, TRBD1 (5 bases). The CDR3 has 12 residues. Trimming took off 7 bases at V and 2 bases at J, with 8 bases between the two ends. Germline CDR1 SQVTM, CDR2 ANQGSEA. As DNA, the CDR3 is TGCAGCGCCTGGACAAACACCGGGGAGCTGTTTTTT. This gives the protein CSAWTNTGELFF.

J is TRBJ1-1 and V is TRBV7-9, with D perhaps TRBD1 (6 bases). Germline assignment: CDR1 SEHNR and CDR2 FQNEAQ (reference sequence). Trimming removed 1 base from V and 0 bases from J, with 18 bases in between. CDR3 length equals 18 residues. The CDR3 protein is CASSLVRGTTFLNTEAFF. CDR3 sequence (DNA): TGTGCCAGCAGCTTAGTGAGGGGGACAACCTTCCTGAACACTGAAGCTTTCTTT.

The chain uses TRBV10-3 and TRBJ1-4; perhaps TRBD1 as D (6 bases). The V and J ends lost 5 bases and 0 bases respectively, with 16 bases between them. The CDR3 is 17 amino acids. Germline CDR1 and CDR2: ENHRY and SYGVKD. Written as DNA, the CDR3 is TGTGCCATCAGTCCCAGGGGAACGGGTACAACTAATGAAAAACTGTTTTTT. As protein: CAISPRGTGTTNEKLFF.

Here the CDR3 reads CASRGLAGPYEQYV. The CDR3 coding sequence is TGTGCCAGCAGGGGACTAGCGGGGCCCTACGAGCAGTACGTC. The chain recombines TRBV6-1 with TRBJ2-7; the match to TRBD2 covers 13 bases. Losses at the gene ends were 6 bases for V and 2 bases for J; bases not matched to a gene: 1. The CDR3 spans 14 residues. Germline V gene data show CDR1 as MNHNS and CDR2 as SASEGT.

This clone is deemed medium-sized. This chain connects TRBV2 to TRBJ2-5; either TRBD1 or TRBD2 may fit D (6 bases each). The CDR3 spans 12 residues. The V and J ends lost 8 bases and 5 bases respectively, with 12 bases between them. Germline CDR1 SNHLY, CDR2 FYNNEI. The CDR3 DNA is TGTGCCAGCGGAGGGGGGCCGGAGACCCAGTACTTC. Translation gives CASGGGPETQYF.

V gene TRBV6-5 combines with J gene TRBJ1-1; D is possibly TRBD1 (6 bases). The germline CDR1 and CDR2 sequences are MNHEY and SVGAGI. Trimming removed 1 base from V and 4 bases from J, with 7 bases in between. This CDR3 region has 13 residues. CDR3 sequence reads: CASSYLGGTEAFF. DNA for the CDR3: TGTGCCAGCAGTTACTTAGGGGGCACTGAAGCTTTCTTT.

V and J are TRBV29-1 and TRBJ2-6, with D unclear. The germline V gene encodes CDR1 SQVTM and CDR2 ANQGSEA. This CDR3 has 14 residues. The V gene lost 4 bases and the J gene lost 0 bases, with 7 bases spanning the gap. The CDR3 DNA reads as TGCAGCGTTGTTGAAAGCTCTGGGGCCAACGTCCTGACTTTC. It codes for CSVVESSGANVLTF.

This clone is a singleton in its sample. The chain links TRBV6-1 to TRBJ1-2, with 7 positions matching TRBD1. Germline V CDR1 and CDR2: MNHNS, SASEGT. V trimming: 4 bases; J trimming: 6 bases; junction bases outside the gene matches: 8. The CDR3 is 14 residues long. CDR3 bases: TGTGCCAGCAGTGTGGAGACAGGGTGGCATGGCTACACCTTC. Encoded protein: CASSVETGWHGYTF.

V and J are TRBV21-1 and TRBJ2-3; TRBD1 reflects the table's D call only, with no check against the DNA. TRBV21-1 constitutes a pseudogene. The CDR3 has 17 amino acids. The CDR3 DNA reads TGTGCCAGCAGCAAATCCCCCGGGACCAACGCACAGGGGACGCAGTATTTT. As protein: CASSKSPGTNAQGTQYF.

The chain joins TRBV11-2 to TRBJ2-5; 8 bases agree with TRBD1. The DNA matches TRBJ2-7 better at its end, which makes the J call doubtful. CDR1 and CDR2 (germline): SGHAT, FQNNGV. The CDR3 consists of 16 residues. This CDR3 reads CASSYEPGQVPYEQYF. The CDR3 nucleotides are TGTGCCAGCAGCTACGAGCCGGGACAGGTTCCCTACGAGCAGTACTTC.

This clone was recorded a few times. This chain uses TRBV28 with TRBJ2-7; D unresolved. Germline V CDR1 and CDR2: MDHEN, SYDVKM. The CDR3 is 14 residues long. Trimming stripped 5 bases from V and 1 base from J, with 12 bases between. The CDR3 is CASSPIGRSYEQYV. The CDR3 DNA reads as TGTGCCAGCAGTCCGATAGGCCGGTCCTACGAGCAGTACGTC.

CDR3 residues: CASSLDRDYGYTF. The CDR3 DNA reads as TGCGCCAGCAGCTTGGATAGGGACTATGGCTACACCTTC. The chain uses TRBV5-1 and TRBJ1-2; no clear D gene. The V gene's germline CDR1 is SGHRS and CDR2 YFSETQ. V was clipped by 0 bases and J by 3 bases, with 6 bases between them. The CDR3 spans 13 residues.

This chain uses TRBV7-9 with TRBJ1-2; D possibly corresponds to TRBD1 (6 bases). Trimming removed 5 bases from V and 0 bases from J, with 19 bases in between. Germline V gives CDR1 SEHNR, CDR2 FQNEAQ (reference sequence). This CDR3 is built from 17 residues. CDR3: CASSQKREGVANYGYTF. CDR3 bases: TGTGCCAGCAGCCAAAAACGGGAGGGGGTTGCTAACTATGGCTACACCTTC. The complete variable domain, with remaining parts taken from reference TRBV7-9 and TRBJ1-2, reads DTGVSQNPRHKITKRGQNVTFRCDPISEHNRLYWYRQTLGQGPEFLTYFQNEAQLEKSRLLSDRFSAERPKGSFSTLEIQRTEQGDSAMYLCASSQKREGVANYGYTFGSGTRLTVV.

The chain carries TRBV6-5 and TRBJ1-1, with D possibly TRBD1 on 5 matching bases. V lost 5 bases to trimming and J lost 6 bases, with 13 bases between them. Germline values: CDR1 MNHEY, CDR2 SVGAGI. The CDR3 length is 13 residues. In DNA, the CDR3 is TGTGCCAGCAGTCACGAGGGGCTCTCTGAAGCTTTCTTT. Translated: CASSHEGLSEAFF.

The CDR3 region has the DNA TGCGCCAGCAGCTCTCCCCTCATGAACACTGAAGCTTTCTTT. It translates to CASSSPLMNTEAFF. The V and J genes are TRBV5-1 and TRBJ1-1; D gene uncertain. Germline CDR1 SGHRS, CDR2 YFSETQ. The CDR3 extends over 14 amino acids. V shed 3 bases and J shed 0 bases, with 9 bases lying between them.

The chain uses TRBV5-5 and TRBJ1-1; no clear D. CDR1 and CDR2 from the germline V gene are SGHKS and YYEKEE (reference sequence). The CDR3 is made up of 15 amino acids. V was cut by 0 bases and J by 2 bases, with 11 bases left in between. The CDR3 sequence is CASSLGSRSNTEAFF. DNA for the CDR3: TGTGCCAGCAGCTTGGGGTCCAGGAGTAACACTGAAGCTTTCTTT.

V and J are TRBV5-6 and TRBJ1-1, with D uncertain. Germline CDR1 is SGHDT and CDR2 is YYEEEE. The germline V and J ends were trimmed by 3 bases and 7 bases, with 19 bases remaining between them. The CDR3 covers 15 residues. CDR3 region: CASSSLLGETNEAFF. The CDR3 DNA reads as TGTGCCAGCAGCTCCCTTTTGGGAGAGACTAATGAAGCTTTCTTT.

About this clone: A junction end diverges from the germline sequence, so it may reflect a read error. The chain links TRBV5-6 to TRBJ1-6; D is unresolved. CDR1 and CDR2 from the germline V gene are SGHDT and YYEEEE. This CDR3 has 12 amino acids. CDR3 sequence reads: CASTLGYSPLHF. The CDR3 DNA reads as TGTGCCAGCACCTTGGGGTATTCACCCCTCCACTTT.

This chain links TRBV29-1 with TRBJ1-4, with D tentatively TRBD1 (5 bases). The germline V and J ends were trimmed by 1 base and 5 bases, with 8 bases remaining between them. The germline V gene has CDR1 SQVTM and CDR2 ANQGSEA. There are 13 residues in the CDR3. CDR3 DNA sequence: TGCAGCGTTGAAGGGGACTACAATGAAAAACTGTTTTTT. It codes for CSVEGDYNEKLFF.

This rearrangement joins TRBV4-3 to TRBJ2-2; 8 bases are shared with TRBD1. Germline CDR1 reads LGHNA; CDR2 reads YSLEER. This CDR3 has 17 amino acids. V trimming: 4 bases; J trimming: 4 bases; junction bases outside the gene matches: 11. The CDR3 DNA follows: TGCGCCAGCAGCCCTTCAGGGGGCGGCTTACGCACCGGGGAGCTGTTTTTT. Translated, it gives CASSPSGGGLRTGELFF.

The genes are TRBV9 and TRBJ1-1; D not certain. V lost 0 bases and J lost 3, with 9 bases in between. Germline CDR1 reads SGDLS; CDR2 reads YYNGEE. The CDR3 sequence is 14 residues long. The CDR3 nucleotides read TGTGCCAGCAGCGTAGGGGAAGGGTACACTGAAGCTTTCTTT. Its protein product is CASSVGEGYTEAFF.

The V gene is TRBV7-2, the J gene TRBJ2-5; TRBD2 matches at 14 bases. The CDR3 loop spans 18 amino acids. CDR1 is SGHTA and CDR2 is FQGNSA in the germline V gene. V lost 2 bases, J lost 2 bases, and 7 bases stayed unmatched. The CDR3 is CASSLRLAGGPDQETQYF. As DNA, the CDR3 is TGTGCCAGCAGCTTAAGACTAGCGGGGGGGCCGGATCAAGAGACCCAGTACTTC.

This chain links TRBV4-1 with TRBJ2-2; tentatively, D is TRBD2 (6 bases). V was trimmed by 3 bases and J by 4 bases, leaving 18 bases between them. Germline V lookup: CDR1 MGHRA, CDR2 YSYEKL. The CDR3 is 17 amino acids. This CDR3 is CASSQAYGGKPTGELFF. DNA of the CDR3: TGCGCCAGCAGCCAGGCATATGGGGGGAAGCCCACCGGGGAGCTGTTTTTT.

The CDR3 DNA is TGTGCCAGTACGCTGACGGCTTCGAGGGGAAACACCATATATTTT. Protein sequence: CASTLTASRGNTIYF. V is TRBV19 and J is TRBJ1-3; D is unresolved. The CDR3 has 15 residues. V gave up 7 bases and J gave up 4 bases, with 17 bases separating them. Germline CDR1 is LNHDA and CDR2 is SQIVND (reference sequence).